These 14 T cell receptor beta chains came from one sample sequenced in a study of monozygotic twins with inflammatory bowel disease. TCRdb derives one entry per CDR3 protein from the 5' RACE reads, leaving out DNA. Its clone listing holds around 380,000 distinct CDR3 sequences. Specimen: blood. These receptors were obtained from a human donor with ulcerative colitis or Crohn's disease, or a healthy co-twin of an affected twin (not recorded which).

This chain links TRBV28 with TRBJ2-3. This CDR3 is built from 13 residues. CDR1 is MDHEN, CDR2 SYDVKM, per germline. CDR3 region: CASSRRNTDTQYF.

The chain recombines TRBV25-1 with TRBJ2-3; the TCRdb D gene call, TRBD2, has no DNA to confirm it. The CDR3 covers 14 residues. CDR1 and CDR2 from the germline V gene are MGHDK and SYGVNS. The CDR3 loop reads CASSEPAEGNTQYF.

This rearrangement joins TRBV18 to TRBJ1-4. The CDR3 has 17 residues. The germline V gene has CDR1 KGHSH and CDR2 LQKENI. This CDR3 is CASSPRATATINEKLFF. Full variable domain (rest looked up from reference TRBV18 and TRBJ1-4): NAGVMQNPRHLVRRRGQEARLRCSPMKGHSHVYWYRQLPEEGLKFMVYLQKENIIDESGMPKERFSAEFPKEGPSILRIQQVVRGDSAAYFCASSPRATATINEKLFFGSGTQLSVL.

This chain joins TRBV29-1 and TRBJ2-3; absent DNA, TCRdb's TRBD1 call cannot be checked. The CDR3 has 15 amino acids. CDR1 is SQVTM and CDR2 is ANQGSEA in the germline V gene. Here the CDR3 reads CSAGLAARGTDTQYF.

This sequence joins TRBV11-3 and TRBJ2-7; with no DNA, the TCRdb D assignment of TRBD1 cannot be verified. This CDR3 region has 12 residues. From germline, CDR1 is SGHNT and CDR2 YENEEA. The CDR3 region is CASSLEGGEQYF.

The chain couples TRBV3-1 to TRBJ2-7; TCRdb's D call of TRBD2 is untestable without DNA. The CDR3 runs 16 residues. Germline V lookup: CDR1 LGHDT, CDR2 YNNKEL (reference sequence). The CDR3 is CASSYRLAGAVYEQYF.

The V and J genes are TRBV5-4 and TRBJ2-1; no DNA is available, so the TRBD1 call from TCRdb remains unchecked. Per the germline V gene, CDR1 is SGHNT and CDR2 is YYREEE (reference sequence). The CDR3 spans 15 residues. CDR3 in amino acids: CASSPDRGRINEQFF.

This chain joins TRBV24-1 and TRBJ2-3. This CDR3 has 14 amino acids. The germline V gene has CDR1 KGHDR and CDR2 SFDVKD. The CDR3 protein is CATSDSKTTDTQYF.

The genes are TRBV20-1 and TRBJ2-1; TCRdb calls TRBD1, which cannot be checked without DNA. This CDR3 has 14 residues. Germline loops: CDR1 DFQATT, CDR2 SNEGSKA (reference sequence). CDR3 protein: CSARKQGRNNEQFF.

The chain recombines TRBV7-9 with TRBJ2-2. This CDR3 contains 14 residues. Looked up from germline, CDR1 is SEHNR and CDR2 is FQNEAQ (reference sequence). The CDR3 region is CASSSTLDTGELFF.

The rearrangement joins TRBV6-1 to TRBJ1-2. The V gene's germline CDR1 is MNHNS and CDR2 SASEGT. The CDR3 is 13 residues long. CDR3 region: CASSGTARGGYTF.

CDR3 amino acids: CSVVSPPYEQYF. The chain couples TRBV29-1 to TRBJ2-7; the D gene TCRdb calls, TRBD2, cannot be checked with no DNA. The CDR3 is 12 residues long. The germline gives CDR1 SQVTM, CDR2 ANQGSEA.

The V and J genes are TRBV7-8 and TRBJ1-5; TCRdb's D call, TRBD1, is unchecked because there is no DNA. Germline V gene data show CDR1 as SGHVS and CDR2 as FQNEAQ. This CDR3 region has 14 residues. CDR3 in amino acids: CASSGGTGNQPQHF.

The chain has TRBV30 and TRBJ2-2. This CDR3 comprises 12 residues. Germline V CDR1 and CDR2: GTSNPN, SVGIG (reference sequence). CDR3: CAWRPNTGELFF.